The 22 T cell receptor beta chains listed next were all sequenced from one sample in a study of T-cell reconstitution after alpha-beta-depleted transplantation in children. Molecular barcoding with unique molecular identifiers was used for the TCRbeta library. TCRdb processed the PCR reads anew with MiXCR; each CDR3 protein has one entry. Of around 530,000 distinct CDR3 sequences listed, 30% to 35% were seen once; the top ten hold under 3%. Here the sequenced sample was PBMCs from the stem cell graft donor, taken from the stem cell graft. The receptors shown here come from a human donor who donated a stem cell graft to a child with aplastic anemia.

This chain connects TRBV9 to TRBJ1-3; D uncertain. Trimming took 7 bases from V and 2 from J, leaving 7 bases between them. CDR1 is SGDLS, CDR2 YYNGEE, per germline. The CDR3 has 12 amino acids. The CDR3 here is CASGTPGNTIYF. The CDR3 DNA reads as TGTGCCAGCGGCACCCCTGGAAACACCATATATTTT.

This clonotype was picked up a small number of times. V usage is TRBV12-3 or TRBV12-4 and J usage is TRBJ2-7, with D possibly TRBD2 on 5 matching bases. The CDR3 has 15 residues. V was cut by 3 bases and J by 0 bases, with 12 bases left in between. CDR3 bases: TGTGCCAGCAGTTTTAAAGCGGACCACTCCTACGAGCAGTACTTC. Translating it yields CASSFKADHSYEQYF.

The chain recombines TRBV15 with TRBJ1-2, with unresolved D. CDR1 and CDR2 (germline): LNHNV, YYDKDF (reference sequence). This CDR3 has 15 residues. Trimming removed 3 bases from V and 8 bases from J, with 19 bases in between. This CDR3 is CATSSPAGNSVGYTF. Here the CDR3 DNA reads TGTGCCACCAGCAGTCCTGCGGGGAACTCTGTAGGCTACACCTTC. The whole variable domain, remainder taken from reference TRBV15 and TRBJ1-2, is DAMVIQNPRYQVTQFGKPVTLSCSQTLNHNVMYWYQQKSSQAPKLLFHYYDKDFNNEADTPDNFQSRRPNTSFCFLDIRSPGLGDTAMYLCATSSPAGNSVGYTFGSGTRLTVV.

This clonotype was seen only a few times. The V gene is TRBV7-7, the J gene TRBJ2-3; no clear D gene. The germline V and J ends were trimmed by 2 bases and 8 bases, with 11 bases remaining between them. The CDR3 is made up of 13 amino acids. CDR1 is SSHAT and CDR2 is FNYEAQ in the germline V gene (reference sequence). The CDR3 loop reads CASSLSALGTQYF. CDR3 nucleotide sequence: TGTGCCAGCAGCTTATCGGCCCTCGGTACGCAGTATTTT.

V is TRBV29-1 and J is TRBJ2-2; the D gene is possibly TRBD2 (6 bases). V shed 6 bases and J shed 1 base, with 9 bases lying between them. CDR1 is SQVTM and CDR2 is ANQGSEA in the germline V gene. The CDR3 sequence is 13 residues long. CDR3 loop: CSVGLQNTGELFF. CDR3 nucleotide sequence: TGCAGCGTGGGACTCCAGAACACCGGGGAGCTGTTTTTT.

The V call is TRBV6-5, the J call TRBJ2-3, with D possibly being TRBD1 or TRBD2 (5 bases each). Between the trimmed V and J ends, which lost 6 bases and 4 bases, there was a span of 17 bases. The CDR3 is 15 amino acids. Germline values: CDR1 MNHEY, CDR2 SVGAGI. As DNA, the CDR3 is TGTGCCAGCAGCTACGGGACCCTTGAGGCAGATACGCAGTATTTT. The encoded protein is CASSYGTLEADTQYF.

The chain uses TRBV28 and TRBJ1-2; no clear D. The CDR3 runs to 14 residues. The germline V gene has CDR1 MDHEN and CDR2 SYDVKM. V lost 1 base to trimming and J lost 5 bases, with 11 bases between them. CDR3 amino acids: CASSLSSGLYGYTF. DNA for the CDR3: TGTGCCAGCAGTTTATCTTCCGGGCTTTATGGCTACACCTTC.

This clonotype appeared a few times. The chain combines TRBV4-2 with TRBJ2-7, with a possible D match to TRBD1 (6 bases). Germline V CDR1 and CDR2: LGHNA, YNFKEQ. This CDR3 region has 16 residues. V was cut by 0 bases and J by 4 bases, with 16 bases left in between. The CDR3 DNA is TGTGCCAGCAGCCAAGATAGGGGAAGGGGGTTTTACGAGCAGTACTTC. This sequence encodes CASSQDRGRGFYEQYF.

This clonotype occurred a few times. The rearrangement joins TRBV29-1 to TRBJ1-3; D is possibly TRBD1 (6 bases). The V end was cut by 7 bases, the J end by 2 bases, with 15 bases between. The length of the CDR3 is 14 residues. Germline V gene lookup returns CDR1 SQVTM and CDR2 ANQGSEA. CDR3 sequence (DNA): TGCAGCGCAGTACCCAGGGGCGCTGGAAACACCATATATTTT. This encodes CSAVPRGAGNTIYF. Supplemented by reference TRBV29-1 and TRBJ1-3, the full variable domain reads SAVISQKPSRDICQRGTSLTIQCQVDSQVTMMFWYRQQPGQSLTLIATANQGSEATYESGFVIDKFPISRPNLTFSTLTVSNMSPEDSSIYLCSAVPRGAGNTIYFGEGSWLTVV.

In its sample, this clonotype was seen a few times. This chain links TRBV29-1 with TRBJ2-5; D is undetermined. The V end was cut by 2 bases, the J end by 2 bases, with 12 bases between. The CDR3 has 14 amino acids. CDR1 is SQVTM and CDR2 is ANQGSEA in the germline V gene. CDR3 in amino acids: CSVERSAEQETQYF. In DNA form, the CDR3 reads TGCAGCGTTGAAAGGTCGGCAGAGCAAGAGACCCAGTACTTC.

The genes are TRBV20-1 and TRBJ2-1; 8 nucleotides match TRBD2. The V and J ends lost 1 base and 2 bases, in that order; junction bases with no gene match: 4. The CDR3 sequence is 15 residues long. Germline CDR1 DFQATT, CDR2 SNEGSKA (reference sequence). CDR3 sequence: CSARGTSGTYNEQFF. CDR3 nucleotides: TGCAGTGCTAGAGGCACTAGCGGAACCTACAATGAGCAGTTCTTC.

The chain has TRBV12-3 or TRBV12-4 and TRBJ2-7; 7 positions agree with TRBD1. This CDR3 region has 12 residues. The trim removed 6 bases at V and 4 bases at J, leaving 3 bases unmatched. Here the CDR3 reads CASRLQGYEQYF. The CDR3 DNA reads TGTGCCAGCAGGTTACAGGGGTACGAGCAGTACTTC.

This clonotype was detected only a few times. The chain is built from TRBV11-2 and TRBJ2-1; TRBD2 aligns across 8 bases. V lost 1 base and J lost 5; bases outside the gene matches: 1. This CDR3 contains 14 residues. Germline CDR1 is SGHAT and CDR2 is FQNNGV. The CDR3 spells CASSLGGRNNEQFF. The CDR3 DNA reads TGTGCCAGCAGCTTAGGCGGGAGGAACAATGAGCAGTTCTTC.

This clonotype showed up many times. The chain employs TRBV20-1 and TRBJ1-2, with 10 bases that match TRBD1. From germline, CDR1 is DFQATT and CDR2 SNEGSKA (reference sequence). This CDR3 region has 13 residues. Trimming cost V 6 bases and J 4 bases; bases outside gene matches: 5. This chain's CDR3 is CSAKTGGSYGYTF. Here the CDR3 DNA reads TGCAGTGCCAAGACAGGGGGCAGCTATGGCTACACCTTC.

The chain is built from TRBV12-3 or TRBV12-4 and TRBJ2-7, with D unclear. This CDR3 region has 14 residues. Trimming shortened V by 5 bases and J by 2 bases, and 13 bases separated the two germline ends. CDR3 sequence: CASSPSSWPYEQYV. In nucleotides, the CDR3 is TGTGCCAGCAGTCCCTCGTCCTGGCCCTACGAGCAGTACGTC.

The V and J genes are TRBV2 and TRBJ2-1; D gene unclear. The CDR3 sequence is 13 residues long. V lost 7 bases to trimming and J lost 8 bases, with 15 bases between them. Germline CDR1 and CDR2: SNHLY and FYNNEI. The CDR3 here is CASNKIRGDEQFF. In DNA form, the CDR3 reads TGTGCCAGCAATAAAATCCGAGGAGATGAGCAGTTCTTC.

This clonotype was counted only a few times. This sequence joins TRBV19 and TRBJ2-7, with a weak D call TRBD1 (7 bases). Germline CDR1 reads LNHDA; CDR2 reads SQIVND (reference sequence). Trimming took off 6 bases at V and 2 bases at J, with 26 bases between the two ends. CDR3 length: 18 amino acids. The CDR3 loop is CASSPAGLTDRAPYEQYF. The CDR3 nucleotides read TGTGCCAGTAGCCCCGCGGGGTTAACAGACAGGGCACCCTACGAGCAGTACTTC.

This clonotype turned up a few times. The chain carries TRBV20-1 and TRBJ1-3; no reliable D call. The CDR3 contains 16 residues. From germline, CDR1 is DFQATT and CDR2 SNEGSKA (reference sequence). Trimming removed 1 base at V and 0 bases at J, with 13 bases between. CDR3 in amino acids: CSARAGGSSSGNTIYF. CDR3 coding DNA: TGCAGTGCTAGAGCTGGAGGGTCGAGCTCTGGAAACACCATATATTTT.

V is TRBV5-1 and J is TRBJ2-1; D perhaps matches TRBD1 (6 bases). This CDR3 is built from 16 residues. Germline assignment: CDR1 SGHRS and CDR2 YFSETQ. With 0 bases removed from V and 5 bases from J, the gap between germline ends came to 15 bases. CDR3 region: CASSLARGGRNNEQFF. The CDR3 nucleotides read TGCGCCAGCAGCTTGGCCAGGGGCGGACGAAACAATGAGCAGTTCTTC.

The CDR3 DNA reads as TGTGCCAGCACCGGAGTGAGTAAACCTCGGAACTATGGCTACACCTTC. Protein product: CASTGVSKPRNYGYTF. The genes are TRBV13 and TRBJ1-2; D is uncertain. Germline V CDR1 and CDR2: PRHDT, FYEKMQ (reference sequence). The V end was cut by 7 bases, the J end by 2 bases, with 20 bases between. This CDR3 comprises 16 residues.

DNA of the CDR3: TGCGCCAGCAGCCAAGGGCCCGGGATCAGGTCCTACGAGCAGTACGTC. Protein: CASSQGPGIRSYEQYV. The chain has TRBV5-1 and TRBJ2-7, with D possibly being TRBD2 (5 bases). Per germline, CDR1 SGHRS and CDR2 YFSETQ. CDR3 length equals 16 residues. V lost 4 bases and J lost 1, with 18 bases in between.

CDR3 DNA sequence: TGTGCCAGCCGAAAACAACACACCACTAACTATGGCTACACCTTC. This translates into CASRKQHTTNYGYTF. The chain combines TRBV27 with TRBJ1-2; D unresolved. Trimming pared 8 bases from V and 0 bases from J, leaving 16 bases between. CDR3 length: 15 residues. The germline V gene encodes CDR1 MNHEY and CDR2 SMNVEV (reference sequence).